This entry concerns a single TCR beta chain. What it binds is unknown. These data originate in a study of cytomegalovirus exposure and HLA in healthy donors. Overall study findings and caveats: Under in vitro conditions, a few CMV-associated chains were confirmed as specific for CMV antigens. Some highly shared sequence variants likely arose as a pipeline artifact.

Germline CDR1 LNHDA, CDR2 SQIVND (reference sequence). The CDR3 loop spans 13 amino acids. The study ran its PCR with 60 Vbeta and 13 Jbeta primers. Clones were sequenced by immunoSEQ multiplex PCR, and TCRdb holds only the in-frame ones, with some missing. The sample gives roughly 130,000 clones, more than 80% of which show up once; under 3% is in the top ten. This TCR was sampled from a young man in good health and CMV-seronegative. Sequencing was performed on PBMCs. V is TRBV19 and J is TRBJ2-5; D might be TRBD1 (6 bases). The J call may be incorrect, as the DNA end agrees better with TRBJ2-7. The CDR3 DNA is TGTGCCAGTAGTCCGGGACATACCTACGAGCAGTACTTC. It is translated as CASSPGHTYEQYF.